This T cell receptor (beta chain) was captured in a study of cytotoxic CD8 clonotypes in ibrutinib-treated CLL. This clone has a handful of counts. The CDR3 extends over 16 amino acids. Trimming removed 4 bases from V and 2 bases from J; junction bases left unmatched: 5. Per the germline V gene, CDR1 is SGHRS and CDR2 is YFSETQ. Clones were sequenced by immunoSEQ multiplex PCR, and TCRdb holds only the in-frame ones, with some missing. The sample carries 200,000 to 250,000 clones, around 70% recorded once. The receptor comes from a human donor with chronic lymphocytic leukemia. The rearrangement links TRBV5-1 to TRBJ1-4, with 10 bases matching TRBD1. Sequenced material: PBMCs, taken after 12 months of ibrutinib treatment. Here the CDR3 reads CASSPGQGMTNEKLFF. DNA for the CDR3: TGCGCCAGCAGCCCGGGACAGGGGATGACTAATGAAAAACTGTTTTTT.